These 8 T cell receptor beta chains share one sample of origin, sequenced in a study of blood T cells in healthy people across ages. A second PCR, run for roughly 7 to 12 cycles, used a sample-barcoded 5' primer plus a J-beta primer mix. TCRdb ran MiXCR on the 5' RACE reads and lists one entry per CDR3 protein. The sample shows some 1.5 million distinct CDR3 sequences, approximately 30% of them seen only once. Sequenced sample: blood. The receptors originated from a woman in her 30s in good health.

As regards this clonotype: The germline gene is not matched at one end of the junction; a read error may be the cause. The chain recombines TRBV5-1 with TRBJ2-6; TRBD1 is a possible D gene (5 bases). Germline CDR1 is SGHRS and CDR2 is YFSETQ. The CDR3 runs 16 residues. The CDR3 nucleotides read TGCGCCAGCAGTCCCAGTGCCTTCTCTGGGGCCAACGTCCGGACTTTC. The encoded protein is CASSPSAFSGANVRTF.

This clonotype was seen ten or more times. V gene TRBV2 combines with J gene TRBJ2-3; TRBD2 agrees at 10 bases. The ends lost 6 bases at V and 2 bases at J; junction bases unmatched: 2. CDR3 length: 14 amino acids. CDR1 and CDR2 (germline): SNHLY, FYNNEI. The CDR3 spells CASRLAGLTDTQYF. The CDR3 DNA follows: TGTGCCAGCAGACTAGCGGGGCTCACAGATACGCAGTATTTT.

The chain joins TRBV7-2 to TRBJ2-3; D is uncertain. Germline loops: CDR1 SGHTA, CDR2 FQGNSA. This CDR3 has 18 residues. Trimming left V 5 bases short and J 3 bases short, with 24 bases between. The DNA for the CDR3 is TGTGCCAGCAGCCGCCGCGCACAGCCTATGTTCAGGACAGATACGCAGTATTTT. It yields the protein CASSRRAQPMFRTDTQYF.

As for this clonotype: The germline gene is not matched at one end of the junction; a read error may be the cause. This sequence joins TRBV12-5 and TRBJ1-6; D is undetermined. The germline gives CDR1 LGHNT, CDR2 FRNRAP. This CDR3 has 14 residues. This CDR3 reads CASGAPGVFSPPHF. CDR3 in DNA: TGTGCTAGTGGTGCCCCCGGGGTTTTTTCACCCCCCCACTTT.

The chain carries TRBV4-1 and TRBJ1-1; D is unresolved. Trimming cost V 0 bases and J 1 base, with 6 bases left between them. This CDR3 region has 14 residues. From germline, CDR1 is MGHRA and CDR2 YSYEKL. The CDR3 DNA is TGCGCCAGCAGCCAAGAAAAGGGGAACACTGAAGCTTTCTTT. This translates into CASSQEKGNTEAFF.

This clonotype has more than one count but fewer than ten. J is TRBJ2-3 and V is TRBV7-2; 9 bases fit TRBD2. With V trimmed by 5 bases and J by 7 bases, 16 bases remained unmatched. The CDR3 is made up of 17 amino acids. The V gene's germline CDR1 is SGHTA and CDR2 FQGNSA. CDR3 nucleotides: TGTGCCAGCAGCCCCCAGTCGCGACTAGCGGCACAGAATACGCAGTATTTT. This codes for CASSPQSRLAAQNTQYF.

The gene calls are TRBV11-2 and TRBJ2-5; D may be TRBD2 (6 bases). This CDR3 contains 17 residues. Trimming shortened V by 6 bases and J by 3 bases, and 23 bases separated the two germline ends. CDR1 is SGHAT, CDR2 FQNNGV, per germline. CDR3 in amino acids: CASSYSGGLSPEETQYF. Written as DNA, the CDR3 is TGTGCCAGCAGTTATAGTGGTGGACTATCCCCTGAAGAGACCCAGTACTTC.

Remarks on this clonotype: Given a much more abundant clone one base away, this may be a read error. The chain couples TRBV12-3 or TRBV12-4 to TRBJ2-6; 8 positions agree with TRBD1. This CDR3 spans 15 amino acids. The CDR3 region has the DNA TGTGCCAGCAGGCTGACAGGGGCCGGGGCCAACGTCCTGGCTTTC. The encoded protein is CASRLTGAGANVLAF.